Listed below are T cell receptor beta chains from one sample, sequenced in a study of T cells in Graves' hyperthyroidism and ophthalmopathy. TCRdb ran MiXCR on the multiplex PCR reads and lists one entry per CDR3 protein. The sample records about 600,000 distinct CDR3 sequences, around 13% being singletons. The sequenced sample consisted of blood. These TCRs come from a woman aged 45-65 years with Graves' ophthalmopathy. CDR3s include the opening cysteine and the closing phenylalanine or tryptophan. Fields, in order: V gene, J gene, D gene, clone size, CDR3 DNA, CDR3 protein. A D gene is named only where the DNA matches it firmly. A clone size is listed for some rows: how often the clone was seen (once, few, many), or a class if it is expanded.

V: TRBV28
J: TRBJ2-5
D: -
size: many
DNA: TGTGCCAGCAGGGAGACAGGGAGGGGGGAGACCCAGTACTTC
CDR3: CASRETGRGETQYF

V: TRBV5-1
J: TRBJ2-5
D: TRBD2
size: -
DNA: TGCGCCAGCAGCTTGTCAGCGGGAGTTGAGACCCAGTACTTC
CDR3: CASSLSAGVETQYF

V: TRBV12-3/TRBV12-4
J: TRBJ2-3
D: TRBD2
size: many
DNA: TGTGCCAGCAGTTTAGATCAGCGGGAGGGGGGAGATACGCAGTATTTT
CDR3: CASSLDQREGGDTQYF

V: TRBV27
J: TRBJ1-1
D: -
size: few
DNA: TGTGCCAGCAGTGAGGGTCCGAACACTGAAGCTTTCTTT
CDR3: CASSEGPNTEAFF

V: TRBV7-6
J: TRBJ2-7
D: -
size: few
DNA: TGTGCCAGCAGCGGAGGGGGGAACGAGCAGTACTTC
CDR3: CASSGGGNEQYF

V: TRBV7-2
J: TRBJ2-7
D: TRBD1
size: few
DNA: TGTGCCAGCACCCCCGGGACAGCAGCCTACGAGCAGTACTTC
CDR3: CASTPGTAAYEQYF

V: TRBV6-6
J: TRBJ1-2
D: -
size: many
DNA: TGTGCCAGCAGTTACTCGGGACCGGTTGGCTACACCTTC
CDR3: CASSYSGPVGYTF

V: TRBV7-2
J: TRBJ2-3
D: -
size: many
DNA: TGTGCCAGCAGCTTAGGGGTGGGGCGGGTCACAGATACGCAGTATTTT
CDR3: CASSLGVGRVTDTQYF

V: TRBV13
J: TRBJ2-7
D: TRBD2
size: many
DNA: TGTGCCAGCAGCTTAGGGACTAGCGGGAAGATCGGGCAGTACTTC
CDR3: CASSLGTSGKIGQYF

V: TRBV7-9
J: TRBJ2-1
D: TRBD2
size: many
DNA: TGTGCCAGCAGCTCCGGACTAGCGGGAGCCTCTTACAATGAGCAGTTCTTC
CDR3: CASSSGLAGASYNEQFF